This paragraph covers one T cell receptor (beta chain) sequence. This clone showed up just once. This clone's antigen is unknown. Base qualities are not at hand, and no much larger clone is one base apart. The data belong to a study of shared clonotypes between healthy human individuals (TCRdb year 2020). Broadly, across the study: The cohort included a few men and a couple of women between 18 and 49 years of age. For each donor, three plates each were used for CD4 naive and CD4 memory, two plates were used for CD8 naive, and one plate was used for CD8 memory. To estimate repertoire size and how much clonotype sharing occurs between individuals, the study deeply sequenced the blood TCR repertoires of five healthy adults. To increase sequencing depth and limit assay-specific biases, TCR repertoire library preparation and sequencing were carried out by different laboratories using diverse techniques. Between about 0.85 and 10 billion PBMCs per donor were obtained by leukapheresis. The investigation overall reported the following: Naive subsets generally had larger estimated clonotype richness than memory subsets. The small number of donors limited the genetic and exposure-history diversity represented. Compared with non-shared clonotypes, the clonotypes found in all four sorted-subset donors had higher generation probabilities. Pairwise subsampling indicated that sequencing depth was expected to affect the degree of clonotype sharing among donors. Only blood was sampled, and tissue TCR repertoires likely differ from those in blood. Incomplete sequencing was indicated by rarefaction of sorted-subset datasets, despite the large sequencing depth. Sharing across a few donors was observed for about 5% of naive CD4, under 4% of naive CD8, 2% to 2.5% of memory CD4, and roughly 0.4% of memory CD8 clonotypes.

The donors were healthy, HIV-negative adults who had no recently reported acute infections or vaccinations. Every donor was a Caucasian adult living in Nashville, Tennessee, USA. CD4+ T cells were enriched by magnetic negative selection, after which naive cells were positively selected on CD45RA and the negative fraction was taken as the memory subset. After blood collection by leukapheresis, PBMCs were isolated using Ficoll-Histopaque density gradient centrifugation and then cryopreserved in the vapor phase of liquid nitrogen. Analytical flow cytometry was used to check the purity and quantity of each magnetically sorted T cell population. From each sorted fraction, genomic DNA was isolated and quantified by UV absorbance on a Nanodrop 2000c. TCR CDR3 regions were amplified from genomic DNA by multiplex PCR using the deep immunoSEQ assay. Genomic DNA extracted from each cell subset was distributed evenly over all wells of several immunoSEQ 96-well plates, and each plate served as one replicate. For sorted subsets, each replicate PCR was loaded with 200 ng genomic DNA, equivalent to about 30,000 T cell genomes. The purified libraries were quantified using a Qubit 3.0 fluorometer, sized with a Bioanalyzer 2100, and then quantified again using the KAPA Library Quantification kit. Each immunoSEQ 96-well plate was sequenced on its own single-read 150-cycle Illumina NextSeq 550 flow cell. For the original study's pipeline: Because the immunoSEQ output included only junctional sequences and no quality scores, the filtering could not be the same as the filtering used for full-length reads. Sequences were annotated with PyIR, a Python wrapper for IgBLAST v1.9, using IMGT germline references to assign V/J genes and CDR3. Reads were filtered out if the reads had weak V/J assignments (E-value above 1e-6), no CDR3, stop codons, out-of-frame junctions, or ambiguous translated residues. V3J clonotypes were defined by identical inferred V gene, J gene, and CDR3 amino acid sequence. Percentage overlap between repertoires was calculated by dividing the number of shared unique clonotypes by the size of the smaller repertoire. Three approaches were used to assess repertoire richness: RTK rarefaction, the Chao1 estimator, and Recon v2.1 estimates of unobserved clonotypes. Generation probabilities for all TCRbeta clonotypes obtained by the gDNA method from a handful of donors were computed using OLGA. TCRdb retrieved this table from immuneACCESS and kept in-frame rearrangements only. Not all clones are present; in checked studies, unresolved V genes account for under half, and no reason is known for the remainder. The V and J calls and clone size are taken from that table; D and trimming were inferred from the DNA. The sample table records roughly 1,500,000 clones; 95% to 99% of these occur just once. Roughly 0.42% of the sample lies in the top ten.

The sequence was collected from a man between 25 and 39 years old in good health. Sequenced sample: naive CD4+ T cells sorted from blood. The sample's cell subset or site label, in plain terms: CD45RA+ positively selected.

This receptor has the CDR3 CASKAGVYNEQFF. The DNA sequence is given as TGTGCCAGTAAGGCAGGAGTCTACAATGAGCAGTTCTTC. The chain links TRBV19 with TRBJ2-1; no D segment can be confidently identified. The germline V gene (reference sequence) supplies CDR1 LNHDA and CDR2 SQIVND. V is reduced by 7 bases and J by 3 bases, leaving a spacing of 10 bases between them. The CDR3 starts with the cysteine, ends with the phenylalanine, and has 13 residues. Of all the DNA, just the CDR3 is kept, 39 bases in frame from base 1.